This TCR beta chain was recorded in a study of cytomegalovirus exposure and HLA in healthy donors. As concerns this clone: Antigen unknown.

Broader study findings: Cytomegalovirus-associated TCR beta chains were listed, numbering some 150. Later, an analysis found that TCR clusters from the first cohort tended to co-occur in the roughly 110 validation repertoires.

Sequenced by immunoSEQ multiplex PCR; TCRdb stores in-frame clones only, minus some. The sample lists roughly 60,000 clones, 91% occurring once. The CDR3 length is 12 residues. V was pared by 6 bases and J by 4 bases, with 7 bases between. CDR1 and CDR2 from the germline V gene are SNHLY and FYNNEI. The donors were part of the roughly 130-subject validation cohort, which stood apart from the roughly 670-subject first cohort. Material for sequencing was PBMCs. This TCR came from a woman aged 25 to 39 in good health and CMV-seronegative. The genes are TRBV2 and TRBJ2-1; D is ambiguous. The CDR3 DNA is TGTGCCAGCAGGCAACGGTACAATGAGCAGTTCTTC. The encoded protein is CASRQRYNEQFF.